The TCR beta chain described here comes from a study of blood T cell repertoires in COVID-19. Study as a whole: There were acute and convalescent COVID-19 samples, and they came from the United States, Italy and Spain. T cells, B-cell-depleted T cells, or PBMCs supplied cDNA or gDNA.

In the source study's methods: Nucleated cell counts were estimated from reference gene primer amplification. Sequenced by immunoSEQ multiplex PCR; TCRdb stores in-frame clones only, minus some. Clone size and V and J calls were adopted from that table, with D and trimming inferred from the DNA. The sample holds 200,000 to 300,000 clones, roughly 88% seen once. CDR3 size: 14 residues. Germline V gene lookup returns CDR1 SGHAT and CDR2 FQDESV (reference sequence). Trimming cost V 3 bases and J 7 bases; bases outside gene matches: 6. The chain links TRBV11-1 to TRBJ2-1; 7 bases are a match to TRBD2. Sequencing was done on a sample of peripheral blood. The TCR originated in an older man with acute or convalescent COVID-19. CDR3 sequence (DNA): TGTGCCAGCAGCTTCAGCCGCGGGGGTAATGAGCAGTTCTTC. It codes for CASSFSRGGNEQFF. The full variable domain, with the rest looked up from reference TRBV11-1 and TRBJ2-1, is EAEVAQSPRYKITEKSQAVAFWCDPISGHATLYWYRQILGQGPELLVQFQDESVVDDSQLPKDRFSAERLKGVDSTLKIQPAELGDSAMYLCASSFSRGGNEQFFGPGTRLTVL.